This section outlines one TCR beta chain sequence together with its context. The length of the CDR3 is 13 residues. Trimming removed 6 bases from V and 5 bases from J; junction bases left unmatched: 4. Per the germline V gene, CDR1 is ENHRY and CDR2 is SYGVKD. Clones were read by immunoSEQ multiplex PCR, and TCRdb kept only the in-frame ones, dropping some. The top ten hold approximately 0.94% of the sample, which has more than 30,000 clones, 70% to 90% seen once. The entry originates in a study of STAT5B mutations in CD4+ large granular lymphocyte leukemia. The TCR sequence derives from a human donor in good health. The sample taken for sequencing was CD4+ T cells from blood buffy coats. This chain joins TRBV10-3 and TRBJ2-1; the match to TRBD2 covers 7 bases. CDR3 coding DNA: TGTGCCATCAGCGGACTAGATAACAATGAGCAGTTCTTC. The encoded protein is CAISGLDNNEQFF.